Included here is one TCR beta chain sequence, with context. Its antigen is not known. Staining for CD45RO/CCR7/CD25/CD127/CD95/CD27 allowed sorting of CD4+ naive, central memory, regulatory and stem cell-like memory cells. Germline CDR1 is GTSNPN and CDR2 is SVGIG (reference sequence). V was clipped by 8 bases and J by 4 bases, with 14 bases between them. The CDR3 spans 13 residues. This sample is part of a study of beta chain features in type 1 diabetes. Study-wide results and caveats: A moderate, significant TCRB CDR3 shortening appeared in type 1 diabetes across four CD4+ subsets.

Reverse transcribing all isolated RNA meant expressed TCRB transcripts were sequenced. Each sample of naive, central memory or regulatory T cells had, on average, roughly 3.6 million reads. Repertoires were generated with immunoSEQ multiplex PCR, while TCRdb's copy carries only in-frame clones and drops some. In the table there are roughly 330,000 clones, approximately 13% of which are singletons. The sequence was collected from a woman between 18 and 30 years old with type 1 diabetes. Sequencing was carried out using naive CD4+ T cells from blood. This chain uses TRBV30 with TRBJ2-2, with D possibly TRBD2 on 6 matching bases. DNA for the CDR3: TGTGCCCGGGGGTCTAGAGGCACCGGGGAGCTGTTTTTT. Residues: CARGSRGTGELFF.